The next 18 T cell receptor beta chains were all read from a single sample in a study of blood T cell repertoires in COVID-19. Libraries were prepared by immunoSEQ multiplex PCR; TCRdb keeps only in-frame clonotypes and omits some of them. The data hold roughly 230,000 clones, with approximately 85% observed a single time. Sample: PBMCs or T cells enriched from blood (not recorded which). These receptor sequences come from a woman aged 45-59 years who had been exposed to COVID-19.

V is TRBV5-4 and J is TRBJ1-1; 9 bases align to TRBD1. The germline V gene has CDR1 SGHNT and CDR2 YYREEE (reference sequence). J was trimmed by 1 base and V by 4 bases; bases with no gene match: 8. This CDR3 is built from 16 residues. The CDR3 here is CASSRGGTGRNTEAFF. Written as DNA, the CDR3 is TGTGCCAGCAGCAGAGGGGGGACAGGGAGGAACACTGAAGCTTTCTTT.

This chain joins TRBV7-6 and TRBJ1-1; possibly TRBD1 for D (6 bases). This CDR3 has 13 residues. Germline assignment: CDR1 SGHVS and CDR2 FNYEAQ. V was trimmed by 5 bases and J by 1 base, leaving 8 bases between them. The CDR3 nucleotides are TGTGCCAGCAGCCCACAGGGGAACACTGAAGCTTTCTTT. Its protein product is CASSPQGNTEAFF.

The DNA of the CDR3 is TGTGCCAGCAGTTACGGACCCGGAGGGATCAATGAGCAGTTCTTC. Amino acid sequence: CASSYGPGGINEQFF. The chain recombines TRBV6-5 with TRBJ2-1; TRBD2 is a possible D gene (6 bases). The length of the CDR3 is 15 residues. The germline V and J ends were trimmed by 2 bases and 6 bases, with 14 bases remaining between them. Germline V gives CDR1 MNHEY, CDR2 SVGAGI.

In this sample, this clone turned up once. This chain uses TRBV10-3 with TRBJ1-1; 11 nucleotides align to TRBD1. The CDR3 runs 14 residues. Germline loops: CDR1 ENHRY, CDR2 SYGVKD. With V trimmed by 6 bases and J by 4 bases, 4 bases remained unmatched. Here the CDR3 DNA reads TGTGCCATCAGAGCCGGGACAGGGGGCACTGAAGCTTTCTTT. Translation gives CAIRAGTGGTEAFF.

The chain has TRBV5-8 and TRBJ1-2, with D possibly TRBD1 on 6 matching bases. Germline loops: CDR1 SGHTS, CDR2 YDEGEE. Trimming took off 4 bases at V and 4 bases at J, with 17 bases between the two ends. CDR3 size: 15 residues. The CDR3: CASSPGTFTIYGYTF. The CDR3 DNA reads TGTGCCAGCAGCCCTGGGACATTTACCATCTATGGCTACACCTTC.

This chain links TRBV10-1 with TRBJ1-1; D ambiguous. This CDR3 has 15 residues. In germline, CDR1 is WNHNN, CDR2 SYGVQD (reference sequence). The V end lost 6 bases, the J end lost 0 bases, and 14 bases lay between the germline ends. The CDR3 DNA reads as TGCGCCAGCAGGGTAAGCTCCTCTTTGAACACTGAAGCTTTCTTT. It yields the protein CASRVSSSLNTEAFF.

This chain joins TRBV7-2 and TRBJ2-5, with TRBD2 matching 9 bases. The CDR3 has 16 amino acids. V dropped 1 base and J dropped 5; count of bases not matched to a gene: 8. Germline-derived CDR1 and CDR2 are SGHTA and FQGNSA. The CDR3 DNA reads TGTGCCAGCAGCTTAGACGGGCGGGGGGGCGGTGAGACCCAGTACTTC. Protein sequence: CASSLDGRGGGETQYF. Full variable domain (rest looked up from reference TRBV7-2 and TRBJ2-5): GAGVSQSPSNKVTEKGKDVELRCDPISGHTALYWYRQSLGQGLEFLIYFQGNSAPDKSGLPSDRFSAERTGGSVSTLTIQRTQQEDSAVYLCASSLDGRGGGETQYFGPGTRLLVL.

This sequence joins TRBV6-5 and TRBJ2-3, with 10 bases lining up with TRBD1. Germline CDR1 reads MNHEY; CDR2 reads SVGAGI. After removal of 6 bases from V and 13 bases from J, the junction contained 7 bases not matched to a gene. The CDR3 is made up of 12 amino acids. Written as DNA, the CDR3 is TGTGCCAGCAGCGGGACCGGGACAGGGGAGTATTTT. It encodes CASSGTGTGEYF.

The J gene is TRBJ2-7, the V gene TRBV7-9; TRBD1 might be the D (6 bases). Germline assignment: CDR1 SEHNR and CDR2 FQNEAQ (reference sequence). V dropped 5 bases and J dropped 6 bases, with 14 bases sitting between them. The CDR3 extends over 13 amino acids. CDR3 nucleotides: TGTGCCAGCAGCCCCCAGGGGTCGGGCGAGCAGTACTTC. Its protein is CASSPQGSGEQYF.

A word on this clone: This may come from a read error, since a much larger clone is one base off. CDR3 nucleotide sequence: TGTGCCAGCAGTTTCAGCTCCTATAATTCACCCCTCCACTTT. Residues: CASSFSSYNSPLHF. The chain uses TRBV28 and TRBJ1-6; D gene ambiguous. V gave up 3 bases and J gave up 0 bases, with 3 bases separating them. CDR1 and CDR2 from the germline V gene are MDHEN and SYDVKM. The CDR3 runs 14 residues.

The J gene is TRBJ1-1, the V gene TRBV29-1; D might be TRBD1 (5 bases). This CDR3 spans 12 amino acids. Germline CDR1 and CDR2: SQVTM and ANQGSEA. The V end was cut by 7 bases, the J end by 3 bases, with 12 bases between. In DNA, the CDR3 is TGCAGCGGCGTCGCAGGGTACACTGAAGCTTTCTTT. It specifies CSGVAGYTEAFF.

This clone was counted only a few times. V is TRBV11-2 and J is TRBJ2-5, with TRBD1 matching 9 bases. This CDR3 has 16 amino acids. V gave up 4 bases and J gave up 5 bases; unmatched junction bases: 11. Per the germline V gene, CDR1 is SGHAT and CDR2 is FQNNGV. CDR3 loop: CASSSLVTGGRETQYF. The CDR3 DNA is TGTGCCAGCAGCTCGTTAGTAACAGGGGGCAGGGAGACCCAGTACTTC. The full variable domain, completed using reference TRBV11-2 and TRBJ2-5, is EAGVAQSPRYKIIEKRQSVAFWCNPISGHATLYWYQQILGQGPKLLIQFQNNGVVDDSQLPKDRFSAERLKGVDSTLKIQPAKLEDSAVYLCASSSLVTGGRETQYFGPGTRLLVL.

J is TRBJ1-3 and V is TRBV19; TRBD1 might be the D (5 bases). In germline, CDR1 is LNHDA, CDR2 SQIVND (reference sequence). The CDR3 consists of 16 residues. V was clipped by 7 bases and J by 4 bases, with 20 bases between them. The CDR3 loop reads CASTTNMGGRGNTIYF. CDR3 coding DNA: TGTGCCAGTACTACCAACATGGGGGGAAGAGGAAACACCATATATTTT.

The CDR3 region has the DNA TGTGCCGGATGGGACTCTCTGGAGGACACTGAAGCTTTCTTT. Amino acids: CAGWDSLEDTEAFF. The rearrangement uses TRBV21-1 and TRBJ1-1. TRBV21-1 is a recognized pseudogene. The CDR3 sequence is 14 residues long.

The chain joins TRBV20-1 to TRBJ2-7; 9 bases are shared with TRBD1. Germline V gene sequence: CDR1 DFQATT, CDR2 SNEGSKA (reference sequence). J lost 5 bases, V lost 3 bases, and 8 bases had no gene match. This CDR3 is built from 14 residues. The CDR3 here is CSASGTGSINEQYF. The DNA for the CDR3 is TGCAGTGCTAGTGGGACAGGGAGTATCAACGAGCAGTACTTC.

The chain carries TRBV28 and TRBJ1-1; D unclear. The CDR3 loop spans 14 amino acids. Germline V gene sequence: CDR1 MDHEN, CDR2 SYDVKM. V gave up 5 bases and J gave up 6 bases, with 16 bases separating them. CDR3 region: CASSPQREGPEAFF. The CDR3, as DNA: TGTGCCAGCAGTCCCCAAAGGGAGGGTCCTGAAGCTTTCTTT.

This chain joins TRBV3-1 (or the pseudogene TRBV3-2) and TRBJ1-2; TRBD1 matches at 9 bases. Germline trimming cut 6 bases from V and 2 bases from J; bases unmatched to any gene: 4. The CDR3 has 14 amino acids. Germline loops: CDR1 LGHDT, CDR2 YNNKEL (reference sequence). CDR3 amino acids: CASRRTGDNYGYTF. The CDR3 bases are TGTGCCAGCAGGCGGACAGGGGACAACTATGGCTACACCTTC.

This clone was seen a handful of times. The gene calls are TRBV19 and TRBJ1-2; 7 bases are shared with TRBD1. The V segment lost 8 bases and the J segment 2 bases; nucleotides outside the gene matches: 8. The CDR3 spans 14 residues. Germline assignment: CDR1 LNHDA and CDR2 SQIVND (reference sequence). The CDR3 sequence is CASGDRVSNYGYTF. As DNA, the CDR3 is TGTGCCAGTGGGGACAGAGTTTCCAACTATGGCTACACCTTC.